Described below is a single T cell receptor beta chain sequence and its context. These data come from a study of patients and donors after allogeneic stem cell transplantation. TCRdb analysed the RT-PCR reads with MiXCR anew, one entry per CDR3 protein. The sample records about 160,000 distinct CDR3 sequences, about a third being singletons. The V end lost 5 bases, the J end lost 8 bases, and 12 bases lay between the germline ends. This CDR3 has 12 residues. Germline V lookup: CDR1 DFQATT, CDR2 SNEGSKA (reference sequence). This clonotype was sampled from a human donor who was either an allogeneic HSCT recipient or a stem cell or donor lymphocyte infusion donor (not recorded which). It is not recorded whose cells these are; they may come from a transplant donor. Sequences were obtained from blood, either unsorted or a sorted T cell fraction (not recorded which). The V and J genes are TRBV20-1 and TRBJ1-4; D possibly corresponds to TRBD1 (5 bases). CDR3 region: CSAGDGREKLFF. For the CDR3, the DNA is TGCAGTGCTGGGGACGGTCGGGAAAAACTGTTTTTT.